Below, 24 T cell receptor beta chains from the same sample are listed, as sequenced in a study of blood T cell repertoires in COVID-19. The repertoire was sequenced with immunoSEQ multiplex PCR; TCRdb's copy has only in-frame clones and lacks some. The sample carries roughly 84,000 clones, less than 80% recorded once. Sequencing input: peripheral blood. These receptors came from a woman aged 50 to 65 with acute or convalescent COVID-19.

The rearrangement links TRBV6-5 to TRBJ1-2; 12 nucleotides match TRBD1. This CDR3 has 15 residues. With 5 bases clipped from V and 3 bases from J, the junction kept 4 bases outside the gene matches. CDR1 is MNHEY and CDR2 is SVGAGI in the germline V gene. The CDR3 reads CASSPGTGGDYGYTF. In DNA form, the CDR3 reads TGTGCCAGCAGTCCCGGGACAGGGGGCGACTATGGCTACACCTTC.

V usage is TRBV6-1 and J usage is TRBJ1-2; D is perhaps TRBD1 (6 bases). V was cut by 3 bases and J by 4 bases, with 9 bases left in between. This CDR3 spans 13 amino acids. Germline V gene lookup returns CDR1 MNHNS and CDR2 SASEGT. CDR3 sequence reads: CASSDSGVYGYTF. The CDR3 region has the DNA TGTGCCAGCAGTGATTCAGGGGTCTATGGCTACACCTTC.

CDR3 residues: CASSKGQVNSGANVLTF. In nucleotides, the CDR3 is TGTGCCAGTAGTAAGGGACAGGTGAACTCTGGGGCCAACGTCCTGACTTTC. This rearrangement joins TRBV19 to TRBJ2-6; 8 bases align to TRBD1. CDR3 length: 17 amino acids. The germline CDR1 and CDR2 sequences are LNHDA and SQIVND (reference sequence). V gave up 4 bases and J gave up 0 bases; unmatched junction bases: 5.

The rearrangement joins TRBV11-2 to TRBJ1-5; D not resolved. V was clipped by 6 bases and J by 6 bases, with 18 bases between them. Germline V gives CDR1 SGHAT, CDR2 FQNNGV. The length of the CDR3 is 15 residues. CDR3 loop: CASSSGRGGSQPQHF. Here the CDR3 DNA reads TGTGCCAGCAGTTCCGGTCGGGGAGGGAGTCAGCCCCAGCATTTT.

This chain joins TRBV5-1 and TRBJ2-1, with 8 bases fitting TRBD1. Germline loops: CDR1 SGHRS, CDR2 YFSETQ. The CDR3 consists of 15 residues. J gave up 4 bases and V 4 bases, and 7 bases lay outside the gene matches. The CDR3 DNA is TGCGCCAGCAGCCCTGGACAGGGTCGATACAATGAGCAGTTCTTC. Its translation is CASSPGQGRYNEQFF. Supplemented by reference TRBV5-1 and TRBJ2-1, the full variable domain reads KAGVTQTPRYLIKTRGQQVTLSCSPISGHRSVSWYQQTPGQGLQFLFEYFSETQRNKGNFPGRFSGRQFSNSRSEMNVSTLELGDSALYLCASSPGQGRYNEQFFGPGTRLTVL.

The chain uses TRBV9 and TRBJ1-1; no firm D call. CDR1 and CDR2 (germline): SGDLS, YYNGEE. V was pared by 3 bases and J by 1 base, with 10 bases between. CDR3 size: 14 residues. CDR3 sequence reads: CASSAGNRNTEAFF. The DNA for the CDR3 is TGTGCCAGCAGCGCGGGGAACAGGAACACTGAAGCTTTCTTT.

The genes are TRBV9 and TRBJ2-1; possibly TRBD2 for D (5 bases). Germline loops: CDR1 SGDLS, CDR2 YYNGEE. The CDR3 is 13 amino acids. The V gene lost 0 bases and the J gene lost 7 bases, with 8 bases spanning the gap. The chain's CDR3 is CASSVGLSNEQFF. CDR3 coding DNA: TGTGCCAGCAGCGTAGGACTAAGTAATGAGCAGTTCTTC.

This chain joins TRBV19 and TRBJ2-5; D possibly corresponds to TRBD1 (6 bases). The CDR3 has 13 residues. V was shortened by 6 bases and J by 2 bases, with 10 bases between the two germline ends. Per the germline V gene, CDR1 is LNHDA and CDR2 is SQIVND (reference sequence). Written as DNA, the CDR3 is TGTGCCAGTAGCGACAGGCCGCAAGAGACCCAGTACTTC. It translates to CASSDRPQETQYF. The variable domain in full, completed from reference TRBV19 and TRBJ2-5, reads DGGITQSPKYLFRKEGQNVTLSCEQNLNHDAMYWYRQDPGQGLRLIYYSQIVNDFQKGDIAEGYSVSREKKESFPLTVTSAQKNPTAFYLCASSDRPQETQYFGPGTRLLVL.

V usage is TRBV7-2 and J usage is TRBJ2-5; weak D call: TRBD2 (6 bases). This CDR3 region has 15 residues. Germline V gene data show CDR1 as SGHTA and CDR2 as FQGNSA. The ends were cut back, 5 bases at V and 2 bases at J, with 15 bases in the middle. The CDR3 DNA reads TGTGCCAGCAGCCCGGAGGGACTTGAGCAAGAGACCCAGTACTTC. Translation gives CASSPEGLEQETQYF.

V and J are TRBV19 and TRBJ1-2; D possibly corresponds to TRBD1 (5 bases). The CDR3 runs to 15 residues. Germline CDR1 and CDR2: LNHDA and SQIVND (reference sequence). With 5 bases removed from V and 4 bases from J, the gap between germline ends came to 17 bases. CDR3 residues: CASSGDSSARYGYTF. The CDR3 DNA follows: TGTGCCAGTAGTGGGGACTCCTCCGCCCGCTATGGCTACACCTTC.

This clone was found once. The chain has TRBV28 and TRBJ1-3; no clear D gene. This CDR3 has 16 residues. The V gene lost 5 bases and the J gene lost 3 bases, with 17 bases spanning the gap. Germline CDR1 MDHEN, CDR2 SYDVKM. DNA for the CDR3: TGTGCCAGCAGTCAGCATACTCTAGGCCTTGGAAACACCATATATTTT. Its translation: CASSQHTLGLGNTIYF.

This rearrangement joins TRBV27 to TRBJ2-2; weak D call: TRBD1 (5 bases). The CDR3 loop spans 16 amino acids. Looked up from germline, CDR1 is MNHEY and CDR2 is SMNVEV (reference sequence). Trimming pared 10 bases from V and 0 bases from J, leaving 18 bases between. CDR3 protein: CATRARANANTGELFF. The CDR3 nucleotides are TGTGCCACACGTGCCAGGGCCAACGCGAACACCGGGGAGCTGTTTTTT.

V and J are TRBV6-2 or TRBV6-3 and TRBJ1-5; TRBD1 might be the D (6 bases). There are 15 residues in the CDR3. Germline values: CDR1 MNHEY, CDR2 SVGEGT. V lost 6 bases to trimming and J lost 5 bases, with 17 bases between them. The CDR3 sequence is CASSPDRDTDQPQHF. CDR3 coding DNA: TGTGCCAGCAGCCCCGACCGGGACACTGATCAGCCCCAGCATTTT.

This clone was seen only a few times. The V gene is TRBV7-8, the J gene TRBJ2-5; 11 bases are shared with TRBD2. The germline gives CDR1 SGHVS, CDR2 FQNEAQ. The length of the CDR3 is 15 residues. With V trimmed by 5 bases and J by 11 bases, 13 bases remained unmatched. The CDR3 here is CASSRQASGGQTQYF. CDR3 nucleotide sequence: TGTGCCAGCAGCCGACAAGCTAGCGGGGGGCAAACACAGTACTTC.

The chain is built from TRBV28 and TRBJ2-5; no clear D. V lost 4 bases and J 5 bases, leaving 2 bases between the germline ends. Germline V CDR1 and CDR2: MDHEN, SYDVKM. This CDR3 spans 10 amino acids. The CDR3 DNA sequence: TGTGCCAGCAGTTCGGAGACCCAGTACTTC. This codes for CASSSETQYF. The full variable domain, in which reference TRBV28 and TRBJ2-5 provide the parts outside the CDR3, is DVKVTQSSRYLVKRTGEKVFLECVQDMDHENMFWYRQDPGLGLRLIYFSYDVKMKEKGDIPEGYSVSREKKERFSLILESASTNQTSMYLCASSSETQYFGPGTRLLVL.

The genes are TRBV6-5 and TRBJ1-6, with unresolved D. There are 14 residues in the CDR3. CDR1 and CDR2 (germline): MNHEY, SVGAGI. Trimming cost V 2 bases and J 6 bases, with 8 bases left between them. The CDR3 nucleotides read TGTGCCAGCAGTTACGGTGGAGGTAATTCACCCCTCCACTTT. It translates to CASSYGGGNSPLHF.

The chain couples TRBV27 to TRBJ1-5; D gene unclear. V shed 10 bases and J shed 1 base, with 17 bases lying between them. This CDR3 contains 15 residues. Germline V gene lookup returns CDR1 MNHEY and CDR2 SMNVEV (reference sequence). The CDR3 nucleotides read TGTGCCACCTGGTTCAGACCGGGAAGCAATCAGCCCCAGCATTTT. Protein: CATWFRPGSNQPQHF.

The CDR3, as DNA: TGTGCCACCCGCCTCCCGGGGAGCTATGGCTACACCTTC. Its translation is CATRLPGSYGYTF. The chain is built from TRBV7-9 and TRBJ1-2, with D unresolved. The CDR3 is made up of 13 amino acids. Germline CDR1 and CDR2: SEHNR and FQNEAQ (reference sequence). V lost 10 bases and J lost 4, with 16 bases in between.

The V and J genes are TRBV27 and TRBJ1-5; the match to TRBD1 covers 9 bases. CDR3 length equals 14 residues. Germline trimming cut 5 bases from V and 5 bases from J; bases unmatched to any gene: 4. The germline gives CDR1 MNHEY, CDR2 SMNVEV (reference sequence). The CDR3 nucleotides read TGTGCCAGCAGTCCCGGGACAGGGTATCAGCCCCAGCATTTT. It codes for CASSPGTGYQPQHF.

The chain links TRBV18 to TRBJ1-1, with D hard to call. CDR1 is KGHSH, CDR2 LQKENI, per germline. The length of the CDR3 is 15 residues. V was pared by 3 bases and J by 5 bases, with 16 bases between. In DNA form, the CDR3 reads TGTGCCAGCTCACCGCTGGGAGGGCGAAATACTGAAGCTTTCTTT. This translates into CASSPLGGRNTEAFF.

This clone was observed a handful of times. This sequence joins TRBV11-2 and TRBJ2-1; weak D call: TRBD1 (5 bases). CDR1 and CDR2 (germline): SGHAT, FQNNGV. The germline V and J ends were trimmed by 1 base and 1 base, with 8 bases remaining between them. CDR3 length: 15 amino acids. The DNA for the CDR3 is TGTGCCAGCAGCTTAGGGGGCAGGTCCTACAATGAGCAGTTCTTC. Translation: CASSLGGRSYNEQFF. Looking up the rest from reference TRBV11-2 and TRBJ2-1 gives the full variable domain: EAGVAQSPRYKIIEKRQSVAFWCNPISGHATLYWYQQILGQGPKLLIQFQNNGVVDDSQLPKDRFSAERLKGVDSTLKIQPAKLEDSAVYLCASSLGGRSYNEQFFGPGTRLTVL.

The chain links TRBV3-1 (or the pseudogene TRBV3-2) to TRBJ1-2; 8 nucleotides match TRBD1. CDR1 and CDR2 (germline): LGHDT, YNNKEL (reference sequence). The V gene end was trimmed by 4 bases and the J gene end by 7 bases; junction bases not matched to a gene: 11. This CDR3 region has 15 residues. The CDR3 spells CASSLRDRLGSGYTF. The CDR3 DNA sequence: TGTGCCAGCAGCCTTCGGGACAGGCTTGGGTCTGGCTACACCTTC.

The chain is built from TRBV30 and TRBJ1-2; D ambiguous. Trimming removed 4 bases from V and 2 bases from J, with 8 bases in between. CDR3 length equals 12 residues. CDR1 is GTSNPN, CDR2 SVGIG, per germline (reference sequence). Here the CDR3 DNA reads TGTGCCTGGATGGGCAGCAACTATGGCTACACCTTC. Translation: CAWMGSNYGYTF.

The genes are TRBV11-2 and TRBJ1-3, with D perhaps matching TRBD1 (5 bases). Trimming took off 5 bases at V and 0 bases at J, with 14 bases between the two ends. Germline assignment: CDR1 SGHAT and CDR2 FQNNGV. The CDR3 totals 16 residues. The CDR3 loop reads CASSLEGLFSGNTIYF. The CDR3 DNA sequence: TGTGCCAGCAGCCTGGAGGGACTTTTCTCTGGAAACACCATATATTTT.